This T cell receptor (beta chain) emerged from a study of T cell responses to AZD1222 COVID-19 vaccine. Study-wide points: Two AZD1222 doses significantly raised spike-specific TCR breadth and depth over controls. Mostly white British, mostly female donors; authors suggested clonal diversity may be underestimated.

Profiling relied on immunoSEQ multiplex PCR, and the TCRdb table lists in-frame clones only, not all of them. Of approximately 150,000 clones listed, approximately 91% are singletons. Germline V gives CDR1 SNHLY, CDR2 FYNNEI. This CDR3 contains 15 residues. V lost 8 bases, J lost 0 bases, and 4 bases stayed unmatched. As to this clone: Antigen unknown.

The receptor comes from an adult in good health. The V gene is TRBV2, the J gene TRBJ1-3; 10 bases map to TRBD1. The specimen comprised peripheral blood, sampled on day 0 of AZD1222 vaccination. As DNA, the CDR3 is TGTGCCAGCTCCCGGGACAGGGGCTCTGGAAACACCATATATTTT. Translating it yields CASSRDRGSGNTIYF.